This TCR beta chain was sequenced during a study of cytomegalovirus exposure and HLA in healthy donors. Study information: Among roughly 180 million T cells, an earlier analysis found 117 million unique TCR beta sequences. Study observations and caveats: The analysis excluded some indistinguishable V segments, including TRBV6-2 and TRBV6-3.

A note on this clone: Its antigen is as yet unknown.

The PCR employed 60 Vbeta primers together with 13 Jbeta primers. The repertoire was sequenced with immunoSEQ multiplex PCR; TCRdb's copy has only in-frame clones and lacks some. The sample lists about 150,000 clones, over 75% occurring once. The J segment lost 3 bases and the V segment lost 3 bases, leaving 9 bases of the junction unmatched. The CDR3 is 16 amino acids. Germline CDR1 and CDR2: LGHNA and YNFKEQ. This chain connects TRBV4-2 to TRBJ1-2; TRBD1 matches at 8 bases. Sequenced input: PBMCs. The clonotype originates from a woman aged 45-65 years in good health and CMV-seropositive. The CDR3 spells CASSQFTGGKDYGYTF. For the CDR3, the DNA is TGTGCCAGCAGCCAGTTCACAGGGGGAAAGGACTATGGCTACACCTTC.